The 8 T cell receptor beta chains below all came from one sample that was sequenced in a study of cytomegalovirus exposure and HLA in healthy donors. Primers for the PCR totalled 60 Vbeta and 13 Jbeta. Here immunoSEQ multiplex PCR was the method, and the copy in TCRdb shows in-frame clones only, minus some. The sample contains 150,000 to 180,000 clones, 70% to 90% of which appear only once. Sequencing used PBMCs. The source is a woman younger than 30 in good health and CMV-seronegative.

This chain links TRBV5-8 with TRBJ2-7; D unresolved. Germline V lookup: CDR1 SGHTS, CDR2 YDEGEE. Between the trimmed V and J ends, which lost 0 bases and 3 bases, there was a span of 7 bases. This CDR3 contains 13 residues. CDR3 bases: TGTGCCAGCAGCTTGGGGCACAGCTACGAGCAGTACTTC. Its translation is CASSLGHSYEQYF.

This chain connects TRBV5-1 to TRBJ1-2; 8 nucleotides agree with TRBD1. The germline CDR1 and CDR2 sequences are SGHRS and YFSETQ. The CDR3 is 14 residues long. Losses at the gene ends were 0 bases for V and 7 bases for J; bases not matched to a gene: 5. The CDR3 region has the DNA TGCGCCAGCAGCTTGGGCGGACAGGGTGGTGGCTACACCTTC. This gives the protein CASSLGGQGGGYTF.

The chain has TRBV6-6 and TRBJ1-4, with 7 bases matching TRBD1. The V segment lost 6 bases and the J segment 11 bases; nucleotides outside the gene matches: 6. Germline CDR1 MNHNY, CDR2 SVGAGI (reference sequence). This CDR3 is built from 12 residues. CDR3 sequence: CASSPQGNKLFF. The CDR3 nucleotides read TGTGCCAGCAGCCCACAGGGGAATAAACTGTTTTTT.

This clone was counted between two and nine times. The CDR3 nucleotides read TGTGCCAGCAGCGTACGCCCGGGAGGCCCTTACAATGAGCAGTTCTTC. The encoded protein is CASSVRPGGPYNEQFF. The gene calls are TRBV9 and TRBJ2-1; 7 nucleotides align to TRBD2. CDR3 size: 16 residues. The J segment lost 4 bases and the V segment lost 1 base, leaving 8 bases of the junction unmatched. Per germline, CDR1 SGDLS and CDR2 YYNGEE.

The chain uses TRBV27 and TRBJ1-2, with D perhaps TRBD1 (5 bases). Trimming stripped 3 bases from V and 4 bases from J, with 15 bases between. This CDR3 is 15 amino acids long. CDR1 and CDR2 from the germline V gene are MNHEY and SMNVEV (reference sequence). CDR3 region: CASSLAGPGSYGYTF. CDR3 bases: TGTGCCAGCAGTTTGGCGGGGCCAGGGAGCTATGGCTACACCTTC.

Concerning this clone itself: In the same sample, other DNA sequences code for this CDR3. The CDR3 region has the DNA TGTGCCTGGAGTGATGGGGGGAGGGATTCACCCCTCCACTTT. Its translation is CAWSDGGRDSPLHF. The gene calls are TRBV30 and TRBJ1-6, with D tentatively TRBD1 (5 bases). Germline CDR1 and CDR2: GTSNPN and SVGIG (reference sequence). The CDR3 is 14 amino acids. V lost 1 base and J lost 8, with 12 bases in between. The variable domain in full, completed from reference TRBV30 and TRBJ1-6, reads SQTIHQWPATLVQPVGSPLSLECTVEGTSNPNLYWYRQAAGRGLQLLFYSVGIGQISSEVPQNLSASRPQDRQFILSSKKLLLSDSGFYLCAWSDGGRDSPLHFGNGTRLTVT.

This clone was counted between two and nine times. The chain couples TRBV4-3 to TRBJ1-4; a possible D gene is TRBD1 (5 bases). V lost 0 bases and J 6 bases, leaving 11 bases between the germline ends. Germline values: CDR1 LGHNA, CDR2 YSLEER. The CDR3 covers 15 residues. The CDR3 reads CASSQDGPRDEKLFF. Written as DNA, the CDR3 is TGCGCCAGCAGCCAAGATGGCCCCAGGGATGAAAAACTGTTTTTT.

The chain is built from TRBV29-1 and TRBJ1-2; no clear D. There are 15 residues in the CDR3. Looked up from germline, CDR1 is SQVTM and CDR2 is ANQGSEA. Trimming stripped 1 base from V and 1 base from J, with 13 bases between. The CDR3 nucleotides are TGCAGCGTTGAAGTGAGGGCTGACAATAACTATGGCTACACCTTC. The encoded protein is CSVEVRADNNYGYTF.